These 28 T cell receptor beta chains were all obtained from the same sample, sequenced in a study of blood T cell repertoires in COVID-19. Assay: immunoSEQ multiplex PCR; the TCRdb copy retains only in-frame clones and omits some. This sample has about 100,000 clones; around nine tenths occur once, and the top ten carry around 5.7%. The sample was peripheral blood. The receptor source for this set is a man in his 70s with acute or convalescent COVID-19.

J is TRBJ1-5 and V is TRBV19; 8 bases map to TRBD1. Unmatched junction bases numbered 4, after V lost 1 base and J lost 2 bases. The CDR3 contains 16 residues. The germline V gene encodes CDR1 LNHDA and CDR2 SQIVND (reference sequence). This chain's CDR3 is CASSIARGQGNQPQHF. CDR3 coding DNA: TGTGCCAGTAGTATAGCCAGGGGGCAAGGCAATCAGCCCCAGCATTTT.

The V and J genes are TRBV5-1 and TRBJ1-4; 10 nucleotides align to TRBD1. The CDR3 has 15 residues. CDR1 and CDR2 from the germline V gene are SGHRS and YFSETQ. V gave up 4 bases and J gave up 2 bases; unmatched junction bases: 2. In DNA, the CDR3 is TGCGCCAGCAGCAGGACAGGGGGGACTAATGAAAAACTGTTTTTT. Protein product: CASSRTGGTNEKLFF. Looking up the rest from reference TRBV5-1 and TRBJ1-4 gives the full variable domain: KAGVTQTPRYLIKTRGQQVTLSCSPISGHRSVSWYQQTPGQGLQFLFEYFSETQRNKGNFPGRFSGRQFSNSRSEMNVSTLELGDSALYLCASSRTGGTNEKLFFGSGTQLSVL.

This clone was seen a single time. CDR3 DNA sequence: TGTGCCAGCAGCCCCGGGACAGGGTTAGGCGGGGAGCTGTTTTTT. As protein: CASSPGTGLGGELFF. V usage is TRBV3-1 (or the pseudogene TRBV3-2) and J usage is TRBJ2-2, with 9 positions matching TRBD1. Germline trimming cut 4 bases from V and 7 bases from J; bases unmatched to any gene: 7. Germline assignment: CDR1 LGHDT and CDR2 YNNKEL (reference sequence). This CDR3 is built from 15 residues.

V usage is TRBV4-1 and J usage is TRBJ2-1; no definite D call. Germline-derived CDR1 and CDR2 are MGHRA and YSYEKL. This CDR3 is 12 amino acids long. Trimming removed 4 bases from V and 7 bases from J, with 8 bases in between. CDR3 DNA sequence: TGCGCCAGCAGCCTCAGGTATAATGAGCAGTTCTTC. This gives the protein CASSLRYNEQFF.

V gene TRBV29-1 combines with J gene TRBJ1-5, with D hard to call. The germline CDR1 and CDR2 sequences are SQVTM and ANQGSEA. The CDR3 runs to 12 residues. V shed 4 bases and J shed 6 bases, with 10 bases lying between them. CDR3 nucleotide sequence: TGCAGCGTTGCGGTCCCGGGTCAGCCCCAGCATTTT. Translated: CSVAVPGQPQHF.

The V gene is TRBV9, the J gene TRBJ1-4; 7 nucleotides match TRBD1. The CDR3 sequence is 15 residues long. After removal of 3 bases from V and 3 bases from J, the junction contained 5 bases not matched to a gene. CDR1 and CDR2 from the germline V gene are SGDLS and YYNGEE. For the CDR3, the DNA is TGTGCCAGCAGCGGACAGGGACCGGCTAATGAAAAACTGTTTTTT. This encodes CASSGQGPANEKLFF.

The chain joins TRBV14 to TRBJ1-1; D unclear. Trimming took 1 base from V and 3 from J, leaving 6 bases between them. The CDR3 has 13 residues. Looked up from germline, CDR1 is SGHDN and CDR2 is FVKESK. CDR3 residues: CASSQVQYTEAFF. CDR3 in DNA: TGTGCCAGCAGCCAAGTTCAGTACACTGAAGCTTTCTTT.

The chain recombines TRBV24-1 with TRBJ1-2; D is unclear. Trimming pared 10 bases from V and 4 bases from J, leaving 12 bases between. The CDR3 consists of 12 residues. In germline, CDR1 is KGHDR, CDR2 SFDVKD. CDR3 protein: CATIRGSYGYTF. The CDR3 region has the DNA TGTGCCACTATAAGAGGAAGCTATGGCTACACCTTC.

This chain connects TRBV2 to TRBJ1-1; the D is unclear. Germline V gene lookup returns CDR1 SNHLY and CDR2 FYNNEI. This CDR3 has 12 amino acids. V was cut by 6 bases and J by 0 bases, with 5 bases left in between. This chain's CDR3 is CASRRMNTEAFF. For the CDR3, the DNA is TGTGCCAGCAGGCGAATGAACACTGAAGCTTTCTTT.

As DNA, the CDR3 is TGTGCCAGCAGCTTAGATGGGACAGGGGCATACTATAATTCACCCCTCCACTTT. It translates to CASSLDGTGAYYNSPLHF. This chain links TRBV11-2 with TRBJ1-6; 10 nucleotides align to TRBD1. This CDR3 is 18 amino acids long. Germline V gene lookup returns CDR1 SGHAT and CDR2 FQNNGV. With V trimmed by 0 bases and J by 3 bases, 5 bases remained unmatched.

J is TRBJ2-7 and V is TRBV5-1; 8 nucleotides line up with TRBD1. This CDR3 is 15 amino acids long. Germline V lookup: CDR1 SGHRS, CDR2 YFSETQ. Losses at the gene ends were 1 base for V and 5 bases for J; bases not matched to a gene: 8. The CDR3 coding sequence is TGCGCCAGCAGCTTGCCTTGGACAGGGTACGACGAGCAGTACTTC. Protein product: CASSLPWTGYDEQYF.

The gene calls are TRBV7-2 and TRBJ1-5; no firm D call. The CDR3 length is 12 residues. Trimming shortened V by 3 bases and J by 6 bases, and 6 bases separated the two germline ends. CDR1 and CDR2 (germline): SGHTA, FQGNSA. The CDR3 coding sequence is TGTGCCAGCAGCTTTGGAGGTCAGCCCCAGCATTTT. Amino acid sequence: CASSFGGQPQHF.

This chain links TRBV28 with TRBJ2-1, with TRBD2 matching over 7 bases. J was trimmed by 3 bases and V by 8 bases; bases with no gene match: 4. The CDR3 contains 13 residues. Germline assignment: CDR1 MDHEN and CDR2 SYDVKM. The CDR3 nucleotides are TGTGCCAGCCGCGGGAGTCTCTACAATGAGCAGTTCTTC. Its translation is CASRGSLYNEQFF.

This sequence joins TRBV7-9 and TRBJ1-2; 11 nucleotides align to TRBD1. The V gene's germline CDR1 is SEHNR and CDR2 FQNEAQ (reference sequence). J was trimmed by 2 bases and V by 5 bases; bases with no gene match: 4. The CDR3 loop spans 15 amino acids. CDR3 DNA: TGTGCCAGCAGCCCCCGGGACAGGGGGAACTATGGCTACACCTTC. Translation gives CASSPRDRGNYGYTF.

The chain has TRBV28 and TRBJ2-5; D is possibly TRBD1 (5 bases). Germline CDR1 is MDHEN and CDR2 is SYDVKM. The CDR3 totals 12 residues. V was pared by 4 bases and J by 5 bases, with 8 bases between. Written as DNA, the CDR3 is TGTGCCAGCAGTTCGACAGCGGAGACCCAGTACTTC. Protein sequence: CASSSTAETQYF.

The chain employs TRBV18 and TRBJ1-4; possible D gene TRBD1, 6 bases. Germline CDR1 reads KGHSH; CDR2 reads LQKENI. V lost 0 bases to trimming and J lost 3 bases, with 8 bases between them. CDR3 size: 15 residues. In DNA, the CDR3 is TGTGCCAGCTCACCACCGGGGGCGGCTAATGAAAAACTGTTTTTT. It codes for CASSPPGAANEKLFF.

This chain links TRBV28 with TRBJ2-7, with D unresolved. Per the germline V gene, CDR1 is MDHEN and CDR2 is SYDVKM. This CDR3 comprises 13 residues. The V gene lost 6 bases and the J gene lost 0 bases, with 9 bases spanning the gap. The CDR3 spells CASRKQYSYEQYF. In DNA, the CDR3 is TGTGCCAGCAGAAAACAGTACTCCTACGAGCAGTACTTC.

V usage is TRBV18 and J usage is TRBJ2-2; TRBD2 matches 13 bases. The CDR3 runs 16 residues. V lost 3 bases and J lost 4; bases outside the gene matches: 2. CDR1 and CDR2 (germline): KGHSH, LQKENI. CDR3 protein: CASSPRTSGGTGELFF. The CDR3 DNA reads as TGTGCCAGCTCACCCCGGACTAGCGGGGGCACCGGGGAGCTGTTTTTT.

The chain links TRBV2 to TRBJ1-5, with unresolved D. Trimming left V 4 bases short and J 4 bases short, with 8 bases between. The CDR3 runs 13 residues. The germline gives CDR1 SNHLY, CDR2 FYNNEI. The CDR3 coding sequence is TGTGCCAGCAGTGCGGAGAAAAATCAGCCCCAGCATTTT. Residues: CASSAEKNQPQHF.

The chain couples TRBV7-3 to TRBJ2-1; 12 bases are a match to TRBD2. With 2 bases clipped from V and 7 bases from J, the junction kept 3 bases outside the gene matches. From germline, CDR1 is SGHTA and CDR2 FQGTGA. This CDR3 region has 15 residues. The CDR3 region has the DNA TGTGCCAGCAGCTTAGGACTAGCGGGAATGAATGAGCAGTTCTTC. Translation: CASSLGLAGMNEQFF.

This chain joins TRBV6-6 and TRBJ2-1, with unresolved D. This CDR3 comprises 13 residues. V lost 8 bases and J 0 bases, leaving 8 bases between the germline ends. The germline gives CDR1 MNHNY, CDR2 SVGAGI (reference sequence). Here the CDR3 DNA reads TGTGCCAGCTTACAAAGCTCCTACAATGAGCAGTTCTTC. Amino acid sequence: CASLQSSYNEQFF.

J is TRBJ1-5 and V is TRBV15; 9 positions agree with TRBD1. The CDR3 is 18 residues long. The trim removed 3 bases at V and 0 bases at J, leaving 9 bases unmatched. In germline, CDR1 is LNHNV, CDR2 YYDKDF (reference sequence). CDR3 nucleotides: TGTGCCACCAGCAGGGGAGCCGGGACAGGGTTTAGCAATCAGCCCCAGCATTTT. Translating it yields CATSRGAGTGFSNQPQHF.

V and J are TRBV5-1 and TRBJ1-4; D ambiguous. The CDR3 has 13 residues. Deletions cut 7 bases from V and 5 bases from J, with 12 bases between. Germline CDR1 reads SGHRS; CDR2 reads YFSETQ. The CDR3 reads CASRMGGNEKLFF. CDR3 bases: TGCGCCAGCCGGATGGGAGGAAATGAAAAACTGTTTTTT.

CDR3 in DNA: TGTGCCAGTAGTCTCCACCCACTTAGAAGCAATCAGCCCCAGCATTTT. This sequence encodes CASSLHPLRSNQPQHF. This rearrangement joins TRBV19 to TRBJ1-5, with no clear D. CDR1 is LNHDA, CDR2 SQIVND, per germline (reference sequence). The CDR3 spans 16 residues. The V and J ends lost 5 bases and 1 base respectively, with 15 bases between them.

This rearrangement joins TRBV7-9 to TRBJ2-1; possibly TRBD2 for D (5 bases). Germline CDR1 and CDR2: SEHNR and FQNEAQ (reference sequence). There are 15 residues in the CDR3. V lost 4 bases and J 2 bases, leaving 12 bases between the germline ends. In DNA, the CDR3 is TGTGCCAGCAGCTCAAGGTCGACTACCTACAATGAGCAGTTCTTC. Residues: CASSSRSTTYNEQFF.

The rearrangement uses TRBV24-1 and TRBJ2-5; TRBD1 is a possible D gene (8 bases). Germline lookup yields CDR1 KGHDR and CDR2 SFDVKD. CDR3 length: 19 amino acids. The V gene lost 0 bases and the J gene lost 1 base, with 20 bases spanning the gap. Here the CDR3 reads CATSDLWERDTGGQETQYF. CDR3 bases: TGTGCCACCAGTGATTTGTGGGAGCGGGACACAGGGGGCCAAGAGACCCAGTACTTC.

The rearrangement links TRBV29-1 to TRBJ2-1; possible D gene TRBD2, 6 bases. CDR3 length equals 14 residues. Germline loops: CDR1 SQVTM, CDR2 ANQGSEA. The V gene lost 5 bases and the J gene lost 0 bases, with 11 bases spanning the gap. The CDR3 protein is CSVLAVSSYNEQFF. CDR3 nucleotide sequence: TGCAGCGTTTTAGCGGTTAGCTCCTACAATGAGCAGTTCTTC.

V usage is TRBV6-5 and J usage is TRBJ2-1; D gene ambiguous. In germline, CDR1 is MNHEY, CDR2 SVGAGI. CDR3 length: 12 amino acids. Between the trimmed V and J ends, which lost 6 bases and 3 bases, there was a span of 6 bases. CDR3 DNA sequence: TGTGCCAGCAGAACCAGCTACAATGAGCAGTTCTTC. Amino acid sequence: CASRTSYNEQFF.